The 8 T cell receptor beta chains reported below all come from one sample, sequenced in a study of type 1 regulatory T cells (TCRdb year 2021). The instrument given in TCRdb is Illumina MiSeq. The public reads were run again by TCRdb, first through fastp at Q25 and then through MiXCR, and only productive beta chains were kept. Entries that share a CDR3 protein sequence are merged under the most common genes and DNA. The sample table shows approximately 14,000 distinct CDR3 sequences, and roughly an eighth are seen once. The ten largest clonotypes hold 15% of the sample. No antigen has been identified for these receptors. What was sequenced was cultured T cells, either the whole culture or a sorted T cell fraction (not recorded which). The receptor source for this set is a human donor in good health.

This clonotype was detected many times. V and J are TRBV18 and TRBJ1-1; D unclear. The V end was cut by 3 bases, the J end by 3 bases, with 8 bases between. CDR1 KGHSH and CDR2 LQKENI come from the germline V gene. The CDR3 length is 13 residues. This CDR3 reads CASSPTTDTEAFF. The CDR3 coding sequence is TGTGCCAGCTCACCCACCACGGACACTGAAGCTTTCTTT. The full variable domain, rest sourced from reference TRBV18 and TRBJ1-1, is NAGVMQNPRHLVRRRGQEARLRCSPMKGHSHVYWYRQLPEEGLKFMVYLQKENIIDESGMPKERFSAEFPKEGPSILRIQQVVRGDSAAYFCASSPTTDTEAFFGQGTRLTVV.

This clonotype was counted at least ten times. The chain uses TRBV6-5 and TRBJ1-2, with 7 bases fitting TRBD1. Germline V gives CDR1 MNHEY, CDR2 SVGAGI. Trimming at V came to 6 bases and at J to 5 bases, leaving 9 bases not matched to a gene. This CDR3 has 14 amino acids. The CDR3 is CASSPGTERYGYTF. The CDR3 coding sequence is TGTGCCAGCAGCCCCGGGACAGAACGTTATGGCTACACCTTC.

This clonotype was recorded at least ten times. The V and J genes are TRBV19 and TRBJ2-3, with 7 nucleotides matching TRBD1. V lost 7 bases, J lost 2 bases, and 9 bases stayed unmatched. The CDR3 runs to 15 residues. The V gene's germline CDR1 is LNHDA and CDR2 SQIVND (reference sequence). In nucleotides, the CDR3 is TGTGCCAGTAACTCGAGGACAGGTTACACAGATACGCAGTATTTT. It codes for CASNSRTGYTDTQYF.

The sample holds many counts of this clonotype. The genes are TRBV24-1 and TRBJ2-2, with 8 bases aligning to TRBD2. CDR1 and CDR2 (germline): KGHDR, SFDVKD. The CDR3 contains 16 residues. Unmatched junction bases numbered 6, after V lost 3 bases and J lost 4 bases. Written as DNA, the CDR3 is TGTGCCACCAGTGATGCCGGGACTAGTGTCACCGGGGAGCTGTTTTTT. Translated: CATSDAGTSVTGELFF.

This clonotype came up many times. The V call is TRBV2, the J call TRBJ2-2; D call uncertain. The V end lost 5 bases, the J end lost 2 bases, and 12 bases lay between the germline ends. Germline CDR1 reads SNHLY; CDR2 reads FYNNEI. This CDR3 is 15 amino acids long. The chain's CDR3 is CASSWNYPNTGELFF. The CDR3 DNA reads as TGTGCCAGCAGTTGGAATTACCCTAACACCGGGGAGCTGTTTTTT.

This clonotype was picked up many times. The chain carries TRBV18 and TRBJ1-2; D unresolved. V was pared by 4 bases and J by 4 bases, with 16 bases between. This CDR3 is 15 amino acids long. Germline V CDR1 and CDR2: KGHSH, LQKENI. The CDR3 DNA sequence: TGTGCCAGCTCACTTGATTTCGGGCGGTCCTATGGCTACACCTTC. It codes for CASSLDFGRSYGYTF.

As for this clonotype: It differs at one base from a far larger clone, so likely a read error. This chain uses TRBV29-1 with TRBJ2-1, with D possibly matching TRBD1 (5 bases). The tail of the sequence fits TRBJ2-7 better, so the J call may be wrong. Germline CDR1 SQVTM, CDR2 ANQGSEA. This CDR3 has 14 amino acids. CDR3: CSARLQGSLYEQYF. CDR3 sequence (DNA): TGCAGCGCTCGGCTGCAGGGTAGTCTTTACGAGCAGTACTTC.

This clonotype occurred many times. This chain joins TRBV6-2 or TRBV6-3 and TRBJ2-1; the D gene is possibly TRBD2 (6 bases). CDR1 is MNHEY and CDR2 is SVGEGT in the germline V gene. Trimming pared 5 bases from V and 10 bases from J, leaving 9 bases between. The CDR3 covers 11 residues. The CDR3: CASSQGLEQFF. In nucleotides, the CDR3 is TGTGCCAGCAGTCAAGGACTAGAGCAGTTCTTC.